The sequence of this T cell receptor beta chain was determined in a study of shared clonotypes between healthy human individuals. Per germline, CDR1 SGHAT and CDR2 FQDESV (reference sequence). The CDR3 extends over 15 amino acids. Germline trimming cut 5 bases from V and 4 bases from J; bases unmatched to any gene: 6. Assay: immunoSEQ multiplex PCR; the TCRdb copy retains only in-frame clones and omits some. The sample carries almost 750,000 clones, 55% to 80% recorded once. The rearrangement links TRBV11-1 to TRBJ2-3; TRBD2 matches at 10 bases. The sample taken for sequencing was memory CD4+ T cells sorted from blood. Subset meaning: CD45RA-negative fraction. The receptor's source is a woman younger than 45 in good health. The chain's CDR3 is CASSPLAGGSDTQYF. The CDR3 bases are TGTGCCAGCAGCCCATTAGCGGGAGGATCAGATACGCAGTATTTT. Filled out from reference TRBV11-1 and TRBJ2-3, the complete variable domain reads EAEVAQSPRYKITEKSQAVAFWCDPISGHATLYWYRQILGQGPELLVQFQDESVVDDSQLPKDRFSAERLKGVDSTLKIQPAELGDSAMYLCASSPLAGGSDTQYFGPGTRLTVL.